This T cell receptor beta chain was sequenced for a study of identical twins (dated by TCRdb to the mid-2010s). Study-wide context: To test whether fetal clonotypes persist, the study used deep sequencing on TCR alpha and beta repertoires from monozygotic twins, unrelated adults of various ages, and cord blood. To rule out contamination, the twin experiments were replicated at different times with different library preparation protocols. The investigation overall reported the following: Zero-insertion analyses could be partly confounded by invariant T cells such as MAIT and iNKT, though diverse VJ usage argued against such confounding for most clonotypes. Because the same donors could not be followed over many years, the conclusions relied on cross-sectional statistical analysis. In monozygotic twins, recombination models systematically underestimated out-of-frame TCR alpha sharing, but the models matched the sharing seen between unrelated individuals. Compared with coincidental sharing between unrelated individuals, an excess of low generation-probability sequences was observed among out-of-frame TCR alpha sequences shared between twins. Abundant cord blood beta clonotypes had fewer insertions, young adult naive repertoires showed a similar but weaker trend, and memory repertoires showed no such trend. The excess sharing between twins in beta out-of-frame sequences was weaker because fewer shared sequences reduced the signal-to-noise ratio.

The CDR3 goes from the cysteine to the phenylalanine over 17 residues. Of the read, only the CDR3 DNA is kept; its 51 bases are in frame from base 1. V lost 1 base and J lost 6 bases; the stretch between them is 20 bases long. Taken from the germline V gene, the CDR1 and CDR2 loops are SGHRS and YFSETQ. Every donor was a healthy Caucasian. The twin cohort comprised three pairs of female monozygotic twins, all aged about 18 to 30 years. The RNA used for TCR libraries was isolated from peripheral blood mononuclear cells. Library preparation used 5' RACE. This sample was sequenced with an Illumina HiSeq 2000. Template switching introduced a universal primer binding site; the final cDNA contained a unique molecular identifier, enabling accurate counting of TCR cDNA molecules. Specific primers in the conserved constant-segment region were used to synthesize first-strand cDNA for TCR alpha and beta chains. To control for contamination, every cDNA library carried two barcodes: a SMART-Mk sample barcode plus Illumina barcodes. TruSeq adapter sequences along with Illumina sample barcodes were introduced in two successive PCR steps. The Illumina HiSeq platform was used with custom primers to sequence TCR alpha and beta cDNA libraries. The study's own analysis went as follows. MiGEC was used to process raw reads and extract unique molecular identifiers, and MiXCR was used to find CDR3 positions. For each individual, recombination models were inferred using an EM algorithm with the repgenHMM and IGoR tools. Shared clonotype analysis was performed with the tcR package in R, normalizing sharing by the product of cloneset sizes. To study raw recombination without the effects of thymic and clonal selection, out-of-frame nonproductive sequences were analyzed. The public sequencing data were trimmed at Q25 with fastp and processed into clonotypes with MiXCR by TCRdb, which kept only in-frame beta chains. For every CDR3 protein sequence, its rows merge into one entry that carries the most common genes and DNA. It is TCRdb's table, rather than the study itself, that gives the V and J calls and clone size. For this sample the table gives about 890,000 distinct CDR3 sequences, of which approximately 13% were detected only once. Roughly 1.6% of the sample is taken by the ten largest.

Remarks on this clonotype: Its binding antigen is unknown. The sample holds no much larger clone one base away, and base qualities are not on file.

The sample also formed part of further work on yellow fever vaccine responses in identical twins. That second report states: According to the authors, in identical twins the way T cells responded to vaccination appeared partly convergent and partly personalized. In the study, vaccine-responding T cell clones were precisely tracked in identical twins.

Recombination connected TRBV5-1 to TRBJ2-1; the D gene assignment is perhaps TRBD1 or TRBD2, with each matching 7 bases. This clonotype originated in a woman aged 18-35 years in good health. Input material: PBMCs. The DNA sequence follows: TGCGCCAGCAGCTTGAGGGGGCCGGGCGGGGGTTCCAATGAGCAGTTCTTC. Its coded protein is CASSLRGPGGGSNEQFF.